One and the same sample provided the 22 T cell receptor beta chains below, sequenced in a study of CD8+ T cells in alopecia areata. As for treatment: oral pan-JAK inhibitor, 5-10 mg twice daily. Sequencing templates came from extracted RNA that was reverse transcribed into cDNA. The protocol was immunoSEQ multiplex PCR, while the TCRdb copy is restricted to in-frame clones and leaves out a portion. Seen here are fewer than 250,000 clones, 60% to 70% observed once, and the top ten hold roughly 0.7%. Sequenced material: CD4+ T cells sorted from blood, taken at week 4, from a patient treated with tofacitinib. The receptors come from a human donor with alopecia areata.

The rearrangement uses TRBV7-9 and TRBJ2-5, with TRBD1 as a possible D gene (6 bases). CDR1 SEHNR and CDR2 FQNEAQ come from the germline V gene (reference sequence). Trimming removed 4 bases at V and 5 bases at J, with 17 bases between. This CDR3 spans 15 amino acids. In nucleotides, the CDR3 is TGTGCCAGCAGCTCAGGACAGCGCGTAGGGGAGACCCAGTACTTC. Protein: CASSSGQRVGETQYF.

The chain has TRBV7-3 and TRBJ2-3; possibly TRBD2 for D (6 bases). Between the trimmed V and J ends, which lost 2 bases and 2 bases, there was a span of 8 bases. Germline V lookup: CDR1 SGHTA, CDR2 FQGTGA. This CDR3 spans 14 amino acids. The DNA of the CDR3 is TGTGCCAGCAGCTTAGCGGGGCACACAGATACGCAGTATTTT. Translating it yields CASSLAGHTDTQYF.

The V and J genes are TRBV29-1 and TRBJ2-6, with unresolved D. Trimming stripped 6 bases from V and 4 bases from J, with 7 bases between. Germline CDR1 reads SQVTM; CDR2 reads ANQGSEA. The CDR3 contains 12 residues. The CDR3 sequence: CSVKLGANVLTF. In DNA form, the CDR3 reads TGCAGCGTGAAACTAGGGGCCAACGTCCTGACTTTC.

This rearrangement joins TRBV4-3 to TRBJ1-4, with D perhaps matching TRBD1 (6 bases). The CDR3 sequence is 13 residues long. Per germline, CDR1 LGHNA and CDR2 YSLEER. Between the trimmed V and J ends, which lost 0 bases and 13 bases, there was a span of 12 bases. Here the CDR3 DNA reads TGCGCCAGCAGCCAAGACAGGGGAAGAGGACTGTTTTTT. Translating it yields CASSQDRGRGLFF.

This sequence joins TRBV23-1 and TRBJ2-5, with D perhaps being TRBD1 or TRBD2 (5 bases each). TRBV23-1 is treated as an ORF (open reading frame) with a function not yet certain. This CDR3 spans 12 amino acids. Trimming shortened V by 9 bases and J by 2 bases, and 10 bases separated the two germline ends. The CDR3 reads CARRGSQETQYF. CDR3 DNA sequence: TGCGCCAGGAGGGGCTCACAAGAGACCCAGTACTTC.

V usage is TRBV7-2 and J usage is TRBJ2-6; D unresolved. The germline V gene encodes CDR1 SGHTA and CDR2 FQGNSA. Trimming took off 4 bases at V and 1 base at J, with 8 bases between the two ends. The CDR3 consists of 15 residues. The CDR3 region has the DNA TGTGCCAGCAGCTATACACCGTCTGGGGCCAACGTCCTGACTTTC. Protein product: CASSYTPSGANVLTF.

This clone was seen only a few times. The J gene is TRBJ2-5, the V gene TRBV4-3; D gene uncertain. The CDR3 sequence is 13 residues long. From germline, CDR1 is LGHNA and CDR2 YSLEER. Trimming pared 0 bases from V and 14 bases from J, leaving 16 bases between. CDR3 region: CASSQDRGRRAYF. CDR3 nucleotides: TGCGCCAGCAGCCAAGATCGAGGACGAAGGGCTTACTTC.

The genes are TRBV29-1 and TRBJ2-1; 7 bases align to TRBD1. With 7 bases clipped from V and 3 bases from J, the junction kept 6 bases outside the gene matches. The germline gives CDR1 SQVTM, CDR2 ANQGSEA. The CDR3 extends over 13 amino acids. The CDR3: CSAPDRNYNEQFF. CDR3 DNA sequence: TGCAGCGCCCCGGACAGGAACTACAATGAGCAGTTCTTC.

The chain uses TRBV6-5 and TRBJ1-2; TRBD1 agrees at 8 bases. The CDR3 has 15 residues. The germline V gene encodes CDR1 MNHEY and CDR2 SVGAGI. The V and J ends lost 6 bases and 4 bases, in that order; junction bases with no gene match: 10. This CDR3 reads CASSPRTGSRYGYTF. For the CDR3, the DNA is TGTGCCAGCAGCCCCAGGACAGGGAGCCGCTATGGCTACACCTTC.

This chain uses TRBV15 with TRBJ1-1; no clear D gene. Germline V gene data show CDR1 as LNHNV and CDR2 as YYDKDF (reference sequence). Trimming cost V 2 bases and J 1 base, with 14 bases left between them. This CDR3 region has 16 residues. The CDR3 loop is CATSRTITETNTEAFF. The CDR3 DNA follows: TGTGCCACCAGCAGAACCATAACAGAGACGAACACTGAAGCTTTCTTT.

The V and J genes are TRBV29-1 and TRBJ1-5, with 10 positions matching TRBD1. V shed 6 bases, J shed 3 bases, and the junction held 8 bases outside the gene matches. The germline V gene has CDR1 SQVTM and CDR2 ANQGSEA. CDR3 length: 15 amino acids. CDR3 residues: CSVRAGTGDNQPQHF. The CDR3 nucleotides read TGCAGCGTCCGCGCCGGGACAGGGGACAATCAGCCCCAGCATTTT.

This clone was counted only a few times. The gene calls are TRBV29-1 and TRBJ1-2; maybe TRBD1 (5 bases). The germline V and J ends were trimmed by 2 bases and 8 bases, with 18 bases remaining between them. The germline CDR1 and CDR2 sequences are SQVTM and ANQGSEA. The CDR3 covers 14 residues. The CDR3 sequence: CSVEREARGAGYTF. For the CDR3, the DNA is TGCAGCGTTGAACGGGAGGCCCGCGGGGCCGGCTACACCTTC.

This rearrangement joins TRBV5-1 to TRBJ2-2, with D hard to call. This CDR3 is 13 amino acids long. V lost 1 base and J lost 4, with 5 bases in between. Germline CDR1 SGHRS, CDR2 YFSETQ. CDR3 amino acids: CASSLSATGELFF. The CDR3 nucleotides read TGCGCCAGCAGCTTGTCAGCCACCGGGGAGCTGTTTTTT.

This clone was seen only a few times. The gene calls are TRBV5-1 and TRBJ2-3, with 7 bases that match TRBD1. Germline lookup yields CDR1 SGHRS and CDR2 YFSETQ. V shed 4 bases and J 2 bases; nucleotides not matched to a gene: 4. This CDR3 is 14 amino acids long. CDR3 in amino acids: CASSRDSPTDTQYF. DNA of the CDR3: TGCGCCAGCAGCCGGGACAGCCCCACAGATACGCAGTATTTT. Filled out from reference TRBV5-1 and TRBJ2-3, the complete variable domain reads KAGVTQTPRYLIKTRGQQVTLSCSPISGHRSVSWYQQTPGQGLQFLFEYFSETQRNKGNFPGRFSGRQFSNSRSEMNVSTLELGDSALYLCASSRDSPTDTQYFGPGTRLTVL.

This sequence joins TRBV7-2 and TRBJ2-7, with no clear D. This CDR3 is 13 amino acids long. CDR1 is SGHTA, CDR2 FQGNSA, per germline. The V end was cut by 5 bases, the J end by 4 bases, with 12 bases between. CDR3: CASSRLPLYEQYF. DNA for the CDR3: TGTGCCAGCAGCCGACTCCCGCTGTACGAGCAGTACTTC. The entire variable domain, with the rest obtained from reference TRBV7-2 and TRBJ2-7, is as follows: GAGVSQSPSNKVTEKGKDVELRCDPISGHTALYWYRQSLGQGLEFLIYFQGNSAPDKSGLPSDRFSAERTGGSVSTLTIQRTQQEDSAVYLCASSRLPLYEQYFGPGTRLTVT.

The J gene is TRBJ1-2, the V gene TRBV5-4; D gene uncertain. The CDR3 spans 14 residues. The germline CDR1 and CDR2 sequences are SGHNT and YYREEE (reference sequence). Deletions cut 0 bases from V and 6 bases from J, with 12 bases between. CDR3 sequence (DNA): TGTGCCAGCAGCTTGGGCTTGGCGTTAAATGGCTACACCTTC. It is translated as CASSLGLALNGYTF. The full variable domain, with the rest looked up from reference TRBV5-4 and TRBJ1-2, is ETGVTQSPTHLIKTRGQQVTLRCSSQSGHNTVSWYQQALGQGPQFIFQYYREEENGRGNFPPRFSGLQFPNYSSELNVNALELDDSALYLCASSLGLALNGYTFGSGTRLTVV.

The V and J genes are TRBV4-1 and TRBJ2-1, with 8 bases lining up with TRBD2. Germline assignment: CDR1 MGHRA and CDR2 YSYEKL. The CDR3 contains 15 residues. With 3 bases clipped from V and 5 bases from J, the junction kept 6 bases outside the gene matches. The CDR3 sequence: CASSQPGLGNNEQFF. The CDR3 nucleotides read TGCGCCAGCAGCCAGCCGGGACTAGGGAACAATGAGCAGTTCTTC.

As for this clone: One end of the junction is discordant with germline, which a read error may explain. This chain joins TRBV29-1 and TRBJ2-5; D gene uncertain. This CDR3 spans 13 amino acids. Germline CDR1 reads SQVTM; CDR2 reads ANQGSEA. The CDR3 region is CSVDRQTQEAQYF. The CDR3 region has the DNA TGCAGCGTTGATCGGCAGACACAAGAGGCCCAGTACTTC.

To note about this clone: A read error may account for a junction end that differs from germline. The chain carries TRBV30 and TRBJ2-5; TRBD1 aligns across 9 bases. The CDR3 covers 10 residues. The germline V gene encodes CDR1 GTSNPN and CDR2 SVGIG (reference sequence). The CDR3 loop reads CAWSGDRVDF. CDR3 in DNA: TGTGCCTGGAGTGGGGACAGGGTCGACTTC.

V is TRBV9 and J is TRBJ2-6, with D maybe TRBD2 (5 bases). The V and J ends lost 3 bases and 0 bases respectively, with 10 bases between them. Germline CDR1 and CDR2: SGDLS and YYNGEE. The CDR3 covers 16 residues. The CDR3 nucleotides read TGTGCCAGCAGCGCCGGGGAGAGCTCTGGGGCCAACGTCCTGACTTTC. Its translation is CASSAGESSGANVLTF.

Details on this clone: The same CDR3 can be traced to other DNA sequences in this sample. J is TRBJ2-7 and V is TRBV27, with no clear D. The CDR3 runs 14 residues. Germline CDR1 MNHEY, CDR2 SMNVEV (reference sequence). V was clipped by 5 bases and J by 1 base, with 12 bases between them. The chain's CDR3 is CASSPDVGSYEQYF. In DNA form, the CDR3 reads TGTGCCAGCAGTCCCGACGTGGGGTCCTACGAGCAGTACTTC.

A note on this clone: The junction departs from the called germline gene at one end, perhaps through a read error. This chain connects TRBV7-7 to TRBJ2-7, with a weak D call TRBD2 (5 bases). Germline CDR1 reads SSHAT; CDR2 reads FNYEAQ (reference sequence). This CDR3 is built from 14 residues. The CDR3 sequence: CASSLACGRYEQYF. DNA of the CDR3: TGTGCTAGCAGCTTAGCGTGCGGAAGGTACGAGCAGTACTTC.